This T cell receptor beta chain appears in the sequencing data of a study of cytomegalovirus exposure and HLA in healthy donors. In the PCR, 60 Vbeta and 13 Jbeta primers were used. Sequenced by immunoSEQ multiplex PCR; TCRdb stores in-frame clones only, minus some. The sample has 150,000 to 200,000 clones, over 60% seen once. CDR1 and CDR2 (germline): GTSNPN, SVGIG (reference sequence). The V end lost 5 bases, the J end lost 0 bases, and 5 bases lay between the germline ends. This CDR3 has 12 amino acids. The origin of this receptor is a woman aged 40 to 50 in good health and CMV-seronegative. This rearrangement joins TRBV30 to TRBJ1-3; no definite D call. The sample comprised PBMCs. CDR3 nucleotides: TGTGCCTGGGGAGGCTCTGGAAACACCATATATTTT. It translates to CAWGGSGNTIYF.